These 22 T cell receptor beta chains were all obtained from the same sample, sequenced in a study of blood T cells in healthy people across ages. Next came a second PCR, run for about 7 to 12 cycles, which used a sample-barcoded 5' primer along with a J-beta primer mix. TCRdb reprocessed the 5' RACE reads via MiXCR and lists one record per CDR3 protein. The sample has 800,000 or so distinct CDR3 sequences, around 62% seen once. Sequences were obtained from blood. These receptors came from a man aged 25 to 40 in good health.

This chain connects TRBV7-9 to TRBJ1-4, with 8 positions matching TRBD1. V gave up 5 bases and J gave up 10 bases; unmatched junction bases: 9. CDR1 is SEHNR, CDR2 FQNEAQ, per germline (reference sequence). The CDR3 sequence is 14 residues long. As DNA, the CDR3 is TGTGCCAGCAGCCCAGGGGGCAATGGTGGAAAACTGTTTTTT. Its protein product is CASSPGGNGGKLFF. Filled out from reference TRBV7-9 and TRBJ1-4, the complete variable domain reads DTGVSQNPRHKITKRGQNVTFRCDPISEHNRLYWYRQTLGQGPEFLTYFQNEAQLEKSRLLSDRFSAERPKGSFSTLEIQRTEQGDSAMYLCASSPGGNGGKLFFGSGTQLSVL.

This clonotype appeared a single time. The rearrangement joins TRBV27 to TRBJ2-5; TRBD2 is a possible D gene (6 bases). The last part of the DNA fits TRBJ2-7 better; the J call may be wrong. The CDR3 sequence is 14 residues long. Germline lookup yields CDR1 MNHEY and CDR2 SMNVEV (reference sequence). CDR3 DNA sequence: TGTGCCAGCGGTGAGGGACGGGAGATCTACGAGCAGTACTTC. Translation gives CASGEGREIYEQYF.

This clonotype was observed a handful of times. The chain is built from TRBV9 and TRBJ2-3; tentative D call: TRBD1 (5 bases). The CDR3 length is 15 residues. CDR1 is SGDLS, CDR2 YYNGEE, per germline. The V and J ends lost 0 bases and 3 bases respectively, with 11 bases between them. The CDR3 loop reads CASSVGDTGTDTQYF. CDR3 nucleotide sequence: TGTGCCAGCAGCGTAGGAGACACAGGTACAGATACGCAGTATTTT.

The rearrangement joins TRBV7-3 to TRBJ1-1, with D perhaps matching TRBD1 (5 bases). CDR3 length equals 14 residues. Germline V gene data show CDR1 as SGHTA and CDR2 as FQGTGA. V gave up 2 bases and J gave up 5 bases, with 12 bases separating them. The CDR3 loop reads CASSLARGTTEAFF. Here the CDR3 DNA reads TGTGCCAGCAGCTTAGCGAGGGGTACTACTGAAGCTTTCTTT. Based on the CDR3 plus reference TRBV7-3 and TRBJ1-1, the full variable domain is GAGVSQTPSNKVTEKGKYVELRCDPISGHTALYWYRQSLGQGPEFLIYFQGTGAADDSGLPNDRFFAVRPEGSVSTLKIQRTERGDSAVYLCASSLARGTTEAFFGQGTRLTVV.

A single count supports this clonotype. This CDR3 reads CASSPDHNEQFF. Written as DNA, the CDR3 is TGTGCCAGCAGCCCCGACCACAATGAGCAGTTCTTC. The chain uses TRBV2 and TRBJ2-1, with no clear D. This CDR3 has 12 residues. V lost 6 bases to trimming and J lost 5 bases, with 8 bases between them. Germline V gives CDR1 SNHLY, CDR2 FYNNEI.

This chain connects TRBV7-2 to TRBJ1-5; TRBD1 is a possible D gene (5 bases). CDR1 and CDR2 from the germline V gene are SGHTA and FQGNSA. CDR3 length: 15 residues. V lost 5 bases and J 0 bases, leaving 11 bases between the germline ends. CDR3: CASSGGAHSNQPQHF. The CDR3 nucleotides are TGTGCCAGCAGCGGAGGGGCGCATAGCAATCAGCCCCAGCATTTT.

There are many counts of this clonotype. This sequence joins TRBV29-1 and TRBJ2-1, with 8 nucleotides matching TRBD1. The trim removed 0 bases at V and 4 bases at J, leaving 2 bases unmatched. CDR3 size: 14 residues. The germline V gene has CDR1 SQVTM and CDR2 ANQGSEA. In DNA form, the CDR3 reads TGCAGCGTTGAAGATGGACAGGGATACAATGAGCAGTTCTTC. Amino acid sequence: CSVEDGQGYNEQFF.

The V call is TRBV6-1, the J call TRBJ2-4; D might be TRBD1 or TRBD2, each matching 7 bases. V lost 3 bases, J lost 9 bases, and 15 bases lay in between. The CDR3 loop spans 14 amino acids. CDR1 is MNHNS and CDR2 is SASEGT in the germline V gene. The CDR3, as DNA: TGTGCCAGCAGTGATGCGACAGGGAGGGCCATTCAGTACTTC. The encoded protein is CASSDATGRAIQYF.

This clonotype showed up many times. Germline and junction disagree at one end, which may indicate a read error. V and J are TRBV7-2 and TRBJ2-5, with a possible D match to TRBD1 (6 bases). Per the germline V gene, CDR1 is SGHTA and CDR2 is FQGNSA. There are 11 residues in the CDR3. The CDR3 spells CASSLGGTQYF. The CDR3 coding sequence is TGTGCCAGCAGTTTAGGGGGGACCCAGTACTTC.

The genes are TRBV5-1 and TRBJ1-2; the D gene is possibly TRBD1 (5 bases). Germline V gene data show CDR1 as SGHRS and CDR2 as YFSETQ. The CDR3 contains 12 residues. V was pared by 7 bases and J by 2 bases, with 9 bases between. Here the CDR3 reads CASSGGNYGYTF. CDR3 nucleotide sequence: TGCGCCAGCTCGGGGGGAAACTATGGCTACACCTTC.

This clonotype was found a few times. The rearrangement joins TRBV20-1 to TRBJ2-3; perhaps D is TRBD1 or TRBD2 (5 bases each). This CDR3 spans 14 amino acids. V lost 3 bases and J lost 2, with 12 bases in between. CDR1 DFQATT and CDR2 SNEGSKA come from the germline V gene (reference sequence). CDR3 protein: CSARATGLTDTQYF. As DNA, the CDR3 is TGCAGTGCTAGGGCTACGGGGCTCACAGATACGCAGTATTTT.

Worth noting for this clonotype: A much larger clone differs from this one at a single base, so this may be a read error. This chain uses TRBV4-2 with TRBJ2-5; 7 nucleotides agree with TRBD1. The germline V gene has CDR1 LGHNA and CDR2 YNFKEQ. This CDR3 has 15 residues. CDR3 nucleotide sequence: TGTGCCTGCAGCCAGATGGGGCAGGGGGAAGAGACCCAGTACTTC. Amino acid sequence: CACSQMGQGEETQYF.

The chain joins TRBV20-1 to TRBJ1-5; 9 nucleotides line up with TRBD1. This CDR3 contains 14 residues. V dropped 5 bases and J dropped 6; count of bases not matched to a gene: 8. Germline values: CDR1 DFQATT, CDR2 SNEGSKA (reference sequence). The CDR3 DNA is TGCAGTGCTTCCACAGGGGGCGCGGGTCAGCCCCAGCATTTT. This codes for CSASTGGAGQPQHF.

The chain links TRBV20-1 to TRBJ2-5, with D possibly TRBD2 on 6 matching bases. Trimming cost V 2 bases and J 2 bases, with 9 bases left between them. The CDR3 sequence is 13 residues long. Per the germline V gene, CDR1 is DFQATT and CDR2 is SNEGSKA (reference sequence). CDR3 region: CSARKRAQETQYF. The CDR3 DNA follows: TGCAGTGCTAGAAAGCGGGCTCAAGAGACCCAGTACTTC.

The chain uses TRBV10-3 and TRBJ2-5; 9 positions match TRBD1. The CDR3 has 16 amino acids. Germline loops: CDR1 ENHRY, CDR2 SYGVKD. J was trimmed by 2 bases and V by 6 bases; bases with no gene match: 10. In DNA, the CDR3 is TGTGCCATCAGCCCGGGACAGGGCGCCTCTCAAGAGACCCAGTACTTC. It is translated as CAISPGQGASQETQYF.

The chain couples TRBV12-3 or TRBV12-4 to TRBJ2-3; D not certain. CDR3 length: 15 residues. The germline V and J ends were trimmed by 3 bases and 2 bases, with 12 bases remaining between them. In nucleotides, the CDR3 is TGTGCCAGCAGTTTGAGTGTCATCACCACAGATACGCAGTATTTT. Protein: CASSLSVITTDTQYF.

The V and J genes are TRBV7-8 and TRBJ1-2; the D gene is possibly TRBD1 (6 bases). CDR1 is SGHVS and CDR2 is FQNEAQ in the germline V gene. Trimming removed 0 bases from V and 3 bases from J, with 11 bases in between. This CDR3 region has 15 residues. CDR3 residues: CASSLARAGDYGYTF. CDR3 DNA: TGTGCCAGCAGCTTAGCGCGGGCAGGGGACTATGGCTACACCTTC.

The CDR3 region has the DNA TGTGCCAGCAGTTCCCCCACCGGGGCAACTAATGAAAAACTGTTTTTT. Translating gives CASSSPTGATNEKLFF. The chain joins TRBV28 to TRBJ1-4; D not certain. Per the germline V gene, CDR1 is MDHEN and CDR2 is SYDVKM. The CDR3 has 16 residues. Between the trimmed V and J ends, which lost 4 bases and 0 bases, there was a span of 12 bases.

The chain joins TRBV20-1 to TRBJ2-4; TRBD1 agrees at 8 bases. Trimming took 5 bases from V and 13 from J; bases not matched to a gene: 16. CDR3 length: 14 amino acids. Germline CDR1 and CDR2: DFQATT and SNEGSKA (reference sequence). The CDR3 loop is CSAEARTGNNEQYF. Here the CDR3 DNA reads TGCAGTGCTGAAGCTCGGACAGGGAACAATGAGCAGTACTTC.

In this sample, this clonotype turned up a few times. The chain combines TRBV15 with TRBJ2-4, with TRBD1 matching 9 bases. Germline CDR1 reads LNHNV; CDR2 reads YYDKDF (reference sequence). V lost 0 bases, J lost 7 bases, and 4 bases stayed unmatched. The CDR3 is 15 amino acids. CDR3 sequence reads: CATSRDPGQGNIQYF. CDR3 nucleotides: TGTGCCACCAGCAGAGATCCGGGACAGGGCAACATTCAGTACTTC.

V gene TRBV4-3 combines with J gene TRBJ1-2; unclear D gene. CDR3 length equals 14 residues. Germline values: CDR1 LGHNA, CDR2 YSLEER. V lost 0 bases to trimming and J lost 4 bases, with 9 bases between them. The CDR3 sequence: CASSQDLGFYGYTF. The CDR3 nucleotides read TGCGCCAGCAGCCAAGATCTGGGGTTCTATGGCTACACCTTC.

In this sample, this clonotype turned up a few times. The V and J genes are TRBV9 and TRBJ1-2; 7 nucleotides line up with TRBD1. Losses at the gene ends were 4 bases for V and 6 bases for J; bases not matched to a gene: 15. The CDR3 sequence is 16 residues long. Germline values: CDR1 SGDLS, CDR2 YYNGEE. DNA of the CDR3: TGTGCCAGCAGCCCCAACAGGGGCGGAAGGGAAAATGGCTACACCTTC. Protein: CASSPNRGGRENGYTF.